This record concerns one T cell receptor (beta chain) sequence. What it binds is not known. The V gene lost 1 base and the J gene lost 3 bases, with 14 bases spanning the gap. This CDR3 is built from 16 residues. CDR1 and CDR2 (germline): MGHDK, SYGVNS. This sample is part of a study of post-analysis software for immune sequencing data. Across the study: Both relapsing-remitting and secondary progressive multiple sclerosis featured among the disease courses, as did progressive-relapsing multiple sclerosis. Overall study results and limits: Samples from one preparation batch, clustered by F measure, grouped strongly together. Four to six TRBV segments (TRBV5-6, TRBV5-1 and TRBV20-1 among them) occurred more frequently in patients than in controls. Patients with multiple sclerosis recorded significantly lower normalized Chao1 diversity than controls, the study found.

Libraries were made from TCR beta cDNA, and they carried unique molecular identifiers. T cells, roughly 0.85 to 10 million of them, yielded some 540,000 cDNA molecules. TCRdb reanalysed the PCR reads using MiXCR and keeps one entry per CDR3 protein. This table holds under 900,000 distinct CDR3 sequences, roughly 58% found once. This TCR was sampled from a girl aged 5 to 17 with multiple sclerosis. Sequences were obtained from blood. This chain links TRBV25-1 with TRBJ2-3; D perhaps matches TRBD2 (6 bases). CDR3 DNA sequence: TGTGCCAGCAGTGAATTCCGGCTAGCGTGGACAGATACGCAGTATTTT. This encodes CASSEFRLAWTDTQYF.